The clone carrying this T cell receptor beta chain has more than one count but fewer than ten. TCRdb analysed the reads with MiXCR anew, one entry per CDR3 protein. The data contain 600,000 to 800,000 distinct CDR3 sequences, 24% of them singletons. The V gene's germline CDR1 is ENHRY and CDR2 SYGVKD. Trimming took off 4 bases at V and 2 bases at J, with 9 bases between the two ends. The CDR3 sequence is 13 residues long. This record comes from a study of T cell repertoires in cytomegalovirus infection. The sequencing input was CD8+ T cells from PBMCs. The clonotype originates from a human donor in good health (CMV status not recorded). Some clones in this sample may be carry-over from other donors' samples. The chain joins TRBV10-3 to TRBJ2-7; TRBD2 is a possible D gene (5 bases). This CDR3 reads CAISVAGTYEQYF. The CDR3 DNA reads as TGTGCCATCAGTGTGGCCGGGACCTACGAGCAGTACTTC.